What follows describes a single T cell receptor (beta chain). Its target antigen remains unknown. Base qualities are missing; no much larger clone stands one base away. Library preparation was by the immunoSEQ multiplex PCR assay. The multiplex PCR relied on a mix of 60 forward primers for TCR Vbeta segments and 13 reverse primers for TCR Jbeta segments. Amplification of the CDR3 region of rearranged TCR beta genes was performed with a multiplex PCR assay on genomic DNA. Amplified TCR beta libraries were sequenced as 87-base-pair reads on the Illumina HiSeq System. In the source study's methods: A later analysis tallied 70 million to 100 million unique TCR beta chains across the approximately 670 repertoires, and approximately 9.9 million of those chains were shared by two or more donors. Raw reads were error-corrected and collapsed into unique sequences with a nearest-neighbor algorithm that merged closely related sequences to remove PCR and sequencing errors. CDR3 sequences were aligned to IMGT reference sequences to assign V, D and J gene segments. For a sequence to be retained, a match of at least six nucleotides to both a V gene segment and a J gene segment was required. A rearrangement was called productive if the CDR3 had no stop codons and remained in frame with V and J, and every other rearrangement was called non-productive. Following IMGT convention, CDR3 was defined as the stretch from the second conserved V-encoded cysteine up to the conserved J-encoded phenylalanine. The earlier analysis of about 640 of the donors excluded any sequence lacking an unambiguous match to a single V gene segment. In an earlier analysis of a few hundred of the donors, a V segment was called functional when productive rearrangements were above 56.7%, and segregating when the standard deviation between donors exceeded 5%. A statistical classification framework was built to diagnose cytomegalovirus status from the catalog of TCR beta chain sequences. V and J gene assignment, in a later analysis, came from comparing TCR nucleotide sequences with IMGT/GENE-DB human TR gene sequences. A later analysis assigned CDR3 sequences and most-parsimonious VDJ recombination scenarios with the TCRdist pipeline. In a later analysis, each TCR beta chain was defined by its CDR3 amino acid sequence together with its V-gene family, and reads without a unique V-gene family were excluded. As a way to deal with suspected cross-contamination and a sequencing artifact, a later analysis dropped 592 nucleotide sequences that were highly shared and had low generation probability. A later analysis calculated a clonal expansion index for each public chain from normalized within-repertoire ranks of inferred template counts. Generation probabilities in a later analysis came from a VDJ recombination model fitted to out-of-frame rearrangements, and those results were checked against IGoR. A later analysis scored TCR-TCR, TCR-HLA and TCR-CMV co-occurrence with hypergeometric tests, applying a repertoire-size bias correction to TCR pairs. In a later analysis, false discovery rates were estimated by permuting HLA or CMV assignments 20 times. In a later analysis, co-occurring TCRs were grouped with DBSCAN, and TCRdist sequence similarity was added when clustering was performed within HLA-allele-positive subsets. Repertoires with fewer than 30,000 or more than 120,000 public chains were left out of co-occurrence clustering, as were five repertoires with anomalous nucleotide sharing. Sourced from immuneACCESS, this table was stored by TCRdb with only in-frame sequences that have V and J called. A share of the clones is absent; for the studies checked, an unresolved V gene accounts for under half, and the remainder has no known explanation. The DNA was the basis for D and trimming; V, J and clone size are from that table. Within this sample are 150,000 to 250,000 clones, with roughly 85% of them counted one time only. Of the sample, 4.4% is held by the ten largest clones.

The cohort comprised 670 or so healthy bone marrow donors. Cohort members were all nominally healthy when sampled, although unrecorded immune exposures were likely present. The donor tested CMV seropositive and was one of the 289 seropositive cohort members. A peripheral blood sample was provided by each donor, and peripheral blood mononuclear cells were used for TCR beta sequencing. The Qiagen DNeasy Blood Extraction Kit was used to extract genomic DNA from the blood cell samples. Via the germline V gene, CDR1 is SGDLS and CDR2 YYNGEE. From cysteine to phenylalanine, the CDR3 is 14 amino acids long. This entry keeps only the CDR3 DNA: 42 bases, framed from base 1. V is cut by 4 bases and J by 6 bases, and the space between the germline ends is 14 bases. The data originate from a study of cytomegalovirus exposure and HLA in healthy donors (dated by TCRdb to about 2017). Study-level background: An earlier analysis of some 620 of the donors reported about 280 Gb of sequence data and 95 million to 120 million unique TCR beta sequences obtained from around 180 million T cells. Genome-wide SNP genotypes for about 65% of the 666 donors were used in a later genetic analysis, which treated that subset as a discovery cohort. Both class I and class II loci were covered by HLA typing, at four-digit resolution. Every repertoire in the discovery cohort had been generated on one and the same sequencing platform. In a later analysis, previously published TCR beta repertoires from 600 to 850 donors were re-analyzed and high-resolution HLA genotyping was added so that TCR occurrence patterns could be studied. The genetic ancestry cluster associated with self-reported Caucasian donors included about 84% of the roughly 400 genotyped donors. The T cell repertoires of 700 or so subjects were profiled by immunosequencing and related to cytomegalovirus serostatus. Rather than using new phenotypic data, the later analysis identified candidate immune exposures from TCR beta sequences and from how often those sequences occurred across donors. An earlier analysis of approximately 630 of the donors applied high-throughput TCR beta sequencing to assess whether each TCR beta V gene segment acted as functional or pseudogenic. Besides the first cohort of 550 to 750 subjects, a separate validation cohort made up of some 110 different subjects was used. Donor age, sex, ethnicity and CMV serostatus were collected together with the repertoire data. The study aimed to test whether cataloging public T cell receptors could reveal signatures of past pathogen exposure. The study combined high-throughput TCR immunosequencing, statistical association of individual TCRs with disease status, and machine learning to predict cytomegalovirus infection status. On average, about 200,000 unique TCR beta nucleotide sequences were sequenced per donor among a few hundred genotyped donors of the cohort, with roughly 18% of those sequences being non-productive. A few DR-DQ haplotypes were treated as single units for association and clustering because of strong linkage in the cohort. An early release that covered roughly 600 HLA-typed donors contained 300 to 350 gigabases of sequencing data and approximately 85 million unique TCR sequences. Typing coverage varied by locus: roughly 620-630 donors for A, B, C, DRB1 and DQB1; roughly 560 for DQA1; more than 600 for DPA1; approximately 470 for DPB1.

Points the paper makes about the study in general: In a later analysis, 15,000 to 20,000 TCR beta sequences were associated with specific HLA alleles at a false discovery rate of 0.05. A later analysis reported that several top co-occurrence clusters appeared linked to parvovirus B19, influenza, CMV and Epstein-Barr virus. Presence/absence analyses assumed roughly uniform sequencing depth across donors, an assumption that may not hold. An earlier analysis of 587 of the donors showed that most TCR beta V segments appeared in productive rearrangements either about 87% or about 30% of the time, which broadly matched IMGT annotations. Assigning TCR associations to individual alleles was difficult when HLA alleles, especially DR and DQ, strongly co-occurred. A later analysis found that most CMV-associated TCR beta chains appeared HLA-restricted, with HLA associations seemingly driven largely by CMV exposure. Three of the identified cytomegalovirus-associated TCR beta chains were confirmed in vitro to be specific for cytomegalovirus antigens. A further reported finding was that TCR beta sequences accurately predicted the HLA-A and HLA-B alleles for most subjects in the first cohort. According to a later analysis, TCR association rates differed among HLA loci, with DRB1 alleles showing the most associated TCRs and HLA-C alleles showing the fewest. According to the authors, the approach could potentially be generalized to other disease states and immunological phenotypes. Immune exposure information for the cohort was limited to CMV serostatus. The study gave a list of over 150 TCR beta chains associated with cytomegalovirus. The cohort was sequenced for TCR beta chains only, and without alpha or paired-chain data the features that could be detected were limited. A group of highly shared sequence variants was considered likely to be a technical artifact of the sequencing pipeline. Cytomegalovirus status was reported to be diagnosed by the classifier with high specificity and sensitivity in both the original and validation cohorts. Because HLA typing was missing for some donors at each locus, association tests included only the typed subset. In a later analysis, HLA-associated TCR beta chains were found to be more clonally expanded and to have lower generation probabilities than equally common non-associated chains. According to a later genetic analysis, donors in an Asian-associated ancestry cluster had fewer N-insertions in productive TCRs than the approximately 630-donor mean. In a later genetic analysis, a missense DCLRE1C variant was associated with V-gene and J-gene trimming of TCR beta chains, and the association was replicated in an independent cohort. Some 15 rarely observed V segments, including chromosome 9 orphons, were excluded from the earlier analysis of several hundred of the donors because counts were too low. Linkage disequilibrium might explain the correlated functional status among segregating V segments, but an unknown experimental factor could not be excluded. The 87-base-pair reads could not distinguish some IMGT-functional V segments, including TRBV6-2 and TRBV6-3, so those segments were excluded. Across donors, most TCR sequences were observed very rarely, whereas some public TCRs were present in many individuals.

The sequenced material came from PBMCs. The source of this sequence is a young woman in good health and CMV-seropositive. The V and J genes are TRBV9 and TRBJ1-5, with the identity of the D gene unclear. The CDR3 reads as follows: CASSRDHSGQPQHF. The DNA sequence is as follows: TGTGCCAGCAGCCGAGACCACTCGGGTCAGCCCCAGCATTTT.